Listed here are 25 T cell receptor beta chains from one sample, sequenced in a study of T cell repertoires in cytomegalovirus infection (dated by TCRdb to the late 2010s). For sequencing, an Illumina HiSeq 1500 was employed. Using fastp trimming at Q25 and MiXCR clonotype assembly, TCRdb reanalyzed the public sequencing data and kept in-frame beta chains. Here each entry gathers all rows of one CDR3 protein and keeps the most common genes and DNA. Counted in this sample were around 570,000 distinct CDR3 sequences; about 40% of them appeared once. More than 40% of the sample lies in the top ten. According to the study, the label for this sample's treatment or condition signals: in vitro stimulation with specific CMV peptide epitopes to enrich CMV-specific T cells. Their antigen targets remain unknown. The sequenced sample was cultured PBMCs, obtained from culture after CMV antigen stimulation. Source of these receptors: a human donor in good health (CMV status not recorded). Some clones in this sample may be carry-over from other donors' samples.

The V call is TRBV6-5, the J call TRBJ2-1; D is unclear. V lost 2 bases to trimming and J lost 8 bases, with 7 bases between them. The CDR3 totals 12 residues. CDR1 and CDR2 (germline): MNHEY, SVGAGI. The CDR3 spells CASSYGQDEQFF. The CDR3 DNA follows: TGTGCCAGCAGTTACGGCCAGGATGAGCAGTTCTTC.

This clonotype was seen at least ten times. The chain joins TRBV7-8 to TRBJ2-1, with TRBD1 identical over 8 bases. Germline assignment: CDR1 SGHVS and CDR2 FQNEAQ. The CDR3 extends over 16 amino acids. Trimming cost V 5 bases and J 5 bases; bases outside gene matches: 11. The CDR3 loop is CASSPLWDRFNNEQFF. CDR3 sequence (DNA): TGTGCCAGCAGCCCCCTCTGGGACAGGTTTAACAATGAGCAGTTCTTC.

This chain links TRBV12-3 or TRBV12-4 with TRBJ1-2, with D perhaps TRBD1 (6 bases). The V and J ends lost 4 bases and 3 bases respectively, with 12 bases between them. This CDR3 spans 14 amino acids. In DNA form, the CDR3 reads TGTGCCAGCAGTTCCAGGGGCAGATACTATGGCTACACCTTC. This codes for CASSSRGRYYGYTF.

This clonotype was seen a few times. The CDR3, as DNA: TGCGCCAGCAGAGCCTCGCCGGGCGGTGACAATGAGCAGTTCTTC. Its protein is CASRASPGGDNEQFF. V usage is TRBV5-1 and J usage is TRBJ2-1; no definite D call. This CDR3 contains 15 residues. V lost 5 bases and J 5 bases, leaving 17 bases between the germline ends. Germline CDR1 reads SGHRS; CDR2 reads YFSETQ.

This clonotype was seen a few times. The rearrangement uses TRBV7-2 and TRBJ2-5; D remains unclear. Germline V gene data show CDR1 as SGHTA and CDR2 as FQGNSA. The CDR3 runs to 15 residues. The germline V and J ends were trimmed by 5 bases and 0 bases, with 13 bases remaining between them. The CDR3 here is CASSRRALDQETQYF. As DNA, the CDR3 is TGTGCCAGCAGCAGGCGAGCGCTGGACCAAGAGACCCAGTACTTC.

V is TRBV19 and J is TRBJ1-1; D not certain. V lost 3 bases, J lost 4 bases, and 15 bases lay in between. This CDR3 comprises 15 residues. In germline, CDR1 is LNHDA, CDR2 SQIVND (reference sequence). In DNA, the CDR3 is TGTGCCAGTAGTATCCCTGGGCAGATGGGCACTGAAGCTTTCTTT. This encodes CASSIPGQMGTEAFF.

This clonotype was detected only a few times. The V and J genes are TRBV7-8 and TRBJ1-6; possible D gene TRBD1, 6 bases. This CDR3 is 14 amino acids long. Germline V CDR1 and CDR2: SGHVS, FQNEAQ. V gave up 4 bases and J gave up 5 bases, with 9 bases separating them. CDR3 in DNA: TGTGCCAGCAGCTCCGGACAGAATAATTCACCCCTCCACTTT. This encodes CASSSGQNNSPLHF. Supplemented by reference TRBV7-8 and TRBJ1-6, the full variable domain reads GAGVSQSPRYKVAKRGQDVALRCDPISGHVSLFWYQQALGQGPEFLTYFQNEAQLDKSGLPSDRFFAERPEGSVSTLKIQRTQQEDSAVYLCASSSGQNNSPLHFGNGTRLTVT.

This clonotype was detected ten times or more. The CDR3 loop reads CASSLASTYSTADYGYTF. CDR3 bases: TGTGCCAGCAGCTTAGCGTCTACCTATTCGACCGCAGACTATGGCTACACCTTC. This chain links TRBV7-2 with TRBJ1-2; D is uncertain. Per germline, CDR1 SGHTA and CDR2 FQGNSA. The V end lost 0 bases, the J end lost 3 bases, and 20 bases lay between the germline ends. This CDR3 is built from 18 residues.

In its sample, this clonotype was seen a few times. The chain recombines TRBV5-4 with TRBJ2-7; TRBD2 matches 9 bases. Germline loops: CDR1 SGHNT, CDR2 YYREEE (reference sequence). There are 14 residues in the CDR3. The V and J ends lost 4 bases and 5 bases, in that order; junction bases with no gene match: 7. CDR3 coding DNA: TGTGCCAGCAGCGGGCGGGGGGGCCGCAACGAGCAGTACTTC. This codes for CASSGRGGRNEQYF. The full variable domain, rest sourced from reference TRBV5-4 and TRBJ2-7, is ETGVTQSPTHLIKTRGQQVTLRCSSQSGHNTVSWYQQALGQGPQFIFQYYREEENGRGNFPPRFSGLQFPNYSSELNVNALELDDSALYLCASSGRGGRNEQYFGPGTRLTVT.

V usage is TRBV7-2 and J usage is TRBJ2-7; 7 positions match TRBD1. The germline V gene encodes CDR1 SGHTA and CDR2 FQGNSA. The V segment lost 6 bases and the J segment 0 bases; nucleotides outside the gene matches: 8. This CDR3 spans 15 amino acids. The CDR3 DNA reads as TGTGCCAGCAGTTCACAACAGGGGAGCTCCTACGAGCAGTACTTC. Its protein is CASSSQQGSSYEQYF.

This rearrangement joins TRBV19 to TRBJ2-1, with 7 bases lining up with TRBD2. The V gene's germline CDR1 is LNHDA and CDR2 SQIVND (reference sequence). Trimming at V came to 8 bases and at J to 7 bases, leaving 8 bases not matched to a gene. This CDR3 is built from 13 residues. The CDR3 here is CASRRLGGNEQFF. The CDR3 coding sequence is TGTGCCAGTCGGAGATTGGGGGGGAATGAGCAGTTCTTC.

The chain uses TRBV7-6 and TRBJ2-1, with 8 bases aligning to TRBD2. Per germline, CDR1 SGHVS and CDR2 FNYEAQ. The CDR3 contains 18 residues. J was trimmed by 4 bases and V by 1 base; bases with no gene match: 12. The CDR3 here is CASSLELTGTRAYNEQFF. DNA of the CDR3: TGTGCCAGCAGCTTAGAGCTTACCGGGACTAGAGCGTACAATGAGCAGTTCTTC.

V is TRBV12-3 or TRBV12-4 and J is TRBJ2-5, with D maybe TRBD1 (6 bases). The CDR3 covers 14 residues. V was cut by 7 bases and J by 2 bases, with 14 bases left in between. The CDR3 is CASTHLDRQETQYF. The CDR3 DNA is TGTGCCAGCACTCACTTGGACAGACAAGAGACCCAGTACTTC.

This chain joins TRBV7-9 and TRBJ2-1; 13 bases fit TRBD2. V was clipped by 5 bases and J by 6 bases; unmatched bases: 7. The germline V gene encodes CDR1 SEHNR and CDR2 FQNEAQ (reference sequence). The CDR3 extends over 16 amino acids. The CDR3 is CASSKLAGGPGNEQFF. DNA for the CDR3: TGTGCCAGCAGCAAACTAGCGGGGGGGCCGGGCAATGAGCAGTTCTTC.

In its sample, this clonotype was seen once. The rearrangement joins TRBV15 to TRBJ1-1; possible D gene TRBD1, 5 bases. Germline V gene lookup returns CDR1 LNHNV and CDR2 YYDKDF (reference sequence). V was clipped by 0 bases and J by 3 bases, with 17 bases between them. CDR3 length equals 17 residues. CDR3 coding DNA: TGTGCCACCAGCAGAGATAGTGACAGACGAGGGGACACTGAAGCTTTCTTT. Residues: CATSRDSDRRGDTEAFF. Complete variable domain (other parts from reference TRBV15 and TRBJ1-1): DAMVIQNPRYQVTQFGKPVTLSCSQTLNHNVMYWYQQKSSQAPKLLFHYYDKDFNNEADTPDNFQSRRPNTSFCFLDIRSPGLGDTAMYLCATSRDSDRRGDTEAFFGQGTRLTVV.

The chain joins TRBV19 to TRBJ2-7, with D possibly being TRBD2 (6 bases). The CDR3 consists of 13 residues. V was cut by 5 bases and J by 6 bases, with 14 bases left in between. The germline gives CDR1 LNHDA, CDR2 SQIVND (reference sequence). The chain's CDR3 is CASSDAGTGEQYF. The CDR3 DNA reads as TGTGCCAGTAGTGACGCCGGGACTGGCGAGCAGTACTTC.

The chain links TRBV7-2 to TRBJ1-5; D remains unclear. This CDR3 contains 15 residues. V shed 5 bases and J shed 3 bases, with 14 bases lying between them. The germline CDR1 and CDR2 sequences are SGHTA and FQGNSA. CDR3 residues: CASSLRQAANQPQHF. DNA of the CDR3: TGTGCCAGCAGCCTCCGCCAGGCAGCCAATCAGCCCCAGCATTTT.

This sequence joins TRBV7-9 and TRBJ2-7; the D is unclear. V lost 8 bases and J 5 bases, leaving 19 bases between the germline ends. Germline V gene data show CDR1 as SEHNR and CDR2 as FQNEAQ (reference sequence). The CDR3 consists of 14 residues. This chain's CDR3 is CASAWTDPTHEQYF. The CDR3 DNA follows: TGTGCCAGCGCCTGGACGGATCCCACCCACGAGCAGTACTTC.

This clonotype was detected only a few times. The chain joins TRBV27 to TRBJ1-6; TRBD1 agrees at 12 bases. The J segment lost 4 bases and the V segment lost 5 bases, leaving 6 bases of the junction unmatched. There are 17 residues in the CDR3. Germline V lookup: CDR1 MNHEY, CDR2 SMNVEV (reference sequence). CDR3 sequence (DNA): TGTGCCAGCAGTCCTGGGACAGGGGGCAGTTATAATTCACCCCTCCACTTT. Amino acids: CASSPGTGGSYNSPLHF.

The CDR3 protein is CSASRPGLYNSPLHF. As DNA, the CDR3 is TGCAGTGCTAGCCGACCGGGACTGTATAATTCACCCCTCCACTTT. The chain employs TRBV20-1 and TRBJ1-6; a weak D match, TRBD1 (5 bases). The length of the CDR3 is 15 residues. V lost 3 bases to trimming and J lost 4 bases, with 13 bases between them. Germline V lookup: CDR1 DFQATT, CDR2 SNEGSKA (reference sequence).

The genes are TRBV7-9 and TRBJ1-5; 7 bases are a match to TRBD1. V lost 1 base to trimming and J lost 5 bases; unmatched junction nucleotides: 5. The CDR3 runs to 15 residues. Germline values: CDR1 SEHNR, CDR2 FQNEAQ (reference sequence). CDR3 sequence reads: CASSLEGARDQPQHF. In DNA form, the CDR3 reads TGTGCCAGCAGCTTAGAGGGGGCGCGTGATCAGCCCCAGCATTTT.

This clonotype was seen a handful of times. For the CDR3, the DNA is TGCAGCGTTGAAACGTATGAAGCTTTCTTT. Amino acids: CSVETYEAFF. The V and J genes are TRBV29-1 and TRBJ1-1; no firm D call. The germline gives CDR1 SQVTM, CDR2 ANQGSEA. V was shortened by 2 bases and J by 7 bases, with 5 bases between the two germline ends. This CDR3 contains 10 residues.

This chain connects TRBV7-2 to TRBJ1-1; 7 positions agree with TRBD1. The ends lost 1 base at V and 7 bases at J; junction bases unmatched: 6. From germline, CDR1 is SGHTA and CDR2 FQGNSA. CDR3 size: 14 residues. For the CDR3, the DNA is TGTGCCAGCAGCTTAGGGGCAGGGGGTAGTGAAGCTTTCTTT. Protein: CASSLGAGGSEAFF.

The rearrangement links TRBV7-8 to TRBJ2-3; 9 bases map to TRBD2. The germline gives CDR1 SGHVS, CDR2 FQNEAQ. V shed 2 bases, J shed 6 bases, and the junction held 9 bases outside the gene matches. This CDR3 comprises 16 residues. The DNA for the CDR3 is TGTGCCAGCAGCTTAATGGCGGGAGGGCGGTGGGATACGCAGTATTTT. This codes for CASSLMAGGRWDTQYF. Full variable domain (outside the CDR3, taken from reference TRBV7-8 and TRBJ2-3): GAGVSQSPRYKVAKRGQDVALRCDPISGHVSLFWYQQALGQGPEFLTYFQNEAQLDKSGLPSDRFFAERPEGSVSTLKIQRTQQEDSAVYLCASSLMAGGRWDTQYFGPGTRLTVL.

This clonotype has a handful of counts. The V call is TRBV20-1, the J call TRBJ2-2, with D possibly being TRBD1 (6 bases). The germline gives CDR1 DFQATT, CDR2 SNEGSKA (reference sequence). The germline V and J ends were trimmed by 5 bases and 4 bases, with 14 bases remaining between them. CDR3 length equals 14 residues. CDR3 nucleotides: TGCAGTGCTTTGGACAGAGACCTCACCGGGGAGCTGTTTTTT. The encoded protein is CSALDRDLTGELFF.